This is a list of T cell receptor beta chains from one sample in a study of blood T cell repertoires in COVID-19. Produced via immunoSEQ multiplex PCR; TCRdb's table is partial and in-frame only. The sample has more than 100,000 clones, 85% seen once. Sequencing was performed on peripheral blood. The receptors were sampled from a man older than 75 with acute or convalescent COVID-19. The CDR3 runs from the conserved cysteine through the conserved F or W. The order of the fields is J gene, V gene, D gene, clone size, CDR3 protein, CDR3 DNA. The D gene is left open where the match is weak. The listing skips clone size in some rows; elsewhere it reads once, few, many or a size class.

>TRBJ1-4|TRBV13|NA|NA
CASSLGGQGEKLFF
TGTGCCAGCAGCTTAGGGGGGCAGGGTGAAAAACTGTTTTTT
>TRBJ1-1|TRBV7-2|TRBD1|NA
CASSLVPTGGLTEAFF
TGTGCCAGCAGCTTAGTTCCCACAGGGGGCCTCACTGAAGCTTTCTTT
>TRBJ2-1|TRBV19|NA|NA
CASSIDRNEQFF
TGTGCCAGTAGTATAGACCGCAATGAGCAGTTCTTC
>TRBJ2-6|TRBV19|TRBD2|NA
CASSEPGLTSSGANVLTF
TGTGCCAGTAGTGAACCGGGACTAACCTCGTCTGGGGCCAACGTCCTGACTTTC
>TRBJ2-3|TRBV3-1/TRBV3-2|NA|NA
CASSLLEADTQYF
TGTGCCAGCAGCCTCCTAGAAGCAGATACGCAGTATTTT
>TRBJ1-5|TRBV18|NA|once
CASSPVPAGEGRPQHF
TGTGCCAGCTCACCGGTACCCGCCGGAGAGGGTCGGCCCCAGCATTTT
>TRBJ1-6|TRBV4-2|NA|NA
CASSQDFGEGKNSPLHF
TGTGCCAGCAGCCAAGATTTTGGGGAGGGAAAGAATTCACCCCTCCACTTT
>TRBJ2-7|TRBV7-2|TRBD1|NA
CASSTTGGPTYEQYF
TGTGCCAGCAGCACGACAGGGGGACCAACCTACGAGCAGTACTTC
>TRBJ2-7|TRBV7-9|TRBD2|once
CASSGRTSGIGEQYF
TGTGCCAGCAGCGGACGGACTAGCGGGATAGGCGAGCAGTACTTC
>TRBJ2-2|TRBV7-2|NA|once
CASSLARANTGELFF
TGTGCCAGCAGCTTAGCGCGGGCGAACACCGGGGAGCTGTTTTTT
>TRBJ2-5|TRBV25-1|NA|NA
CASSDRSIEETQYF
TGTGCCAGCAGTGACCGATCAATAGAAGAGACCCAGTACTTC
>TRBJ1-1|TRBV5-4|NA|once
CASSLGGPVNLGTEAFF
TGTGCCAGCAGCTTGGGAGGTCCGGTGAACTTGGGCACTGAAGCTTTCTTT
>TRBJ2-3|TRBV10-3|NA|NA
CATRGGGSVQGGADTQYF
TGTGCCACCCGTGGAGGAGGCTCTGTGCAGGGCGGGGCAGATACGCAGTATTTT
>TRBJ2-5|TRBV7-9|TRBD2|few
CASRVGPGLAIETQYF
TGTGCCAGCAGGGTAGGGCCGGGACTAGCGATAGAGACCCAGTACTTC
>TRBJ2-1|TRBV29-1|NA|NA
CSVTDYNEQFF
TGCAGCGTTACTGATTACAATGAGCAGTTCTTC
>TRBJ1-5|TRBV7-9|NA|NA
CASSPHRGTDSNQPQHF
TGTGCCAGCAGCCCCCATCGGGGGACCGATTCCAATCAGCCCCAGCATTTT
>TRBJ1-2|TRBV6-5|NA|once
CASIKGESYGYTF
TGTGCCAGCATCAAAGGGGAATCCTATGGCTACACCTTC
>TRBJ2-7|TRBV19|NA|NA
CASSIASGQFEQYF
TGTGCCAGTAGTATAGCTTCAGGGCAGTTCGAGCAGTACTTC